The 9 T cell receptor beta chains below were found in one sample sequenced in a study of blood T cells in healthy people across ages. Then a second PCR, running about 6 to 11 cycles, was carried out with a sample-barcoded 5' primer and a J-beta primer mix. Via MiXCR, TCRdb re-called the 5' RACE reads, giving one row per CDR3 protein. The sample lists roughly 1,500,000 distinct CDR3 sequences; around 35% were seen once. The material sequenced was blood. These receptors came from a woman aged 30 to 39 in good health.

A remark on this clonotype: Possible read error: a much larger clone is one base away. V usage is TRBV20-1 and J usage is TRBJ2-7; 8 bases agree with TRBD2. The CDR3 covers 15 residues. Germline V gene data show CDR1 as DFQATT and CDR2 as SNEGSKA (reference sequence). V lost 6 bases to trimming and J lost 1 base; unmatched junction nucleotides: 11. The CDR3 protein is CSALVAGRQSYEQYF. The CDR3 region has the DNA TGCAGTGCCCTAGTAGCGGGACGGCAATCCTACGAGCAGTACTTC.

A few counts support this clonotype. V gene TRBV30 combines with J gene TRBJ2-3; 8 positions agree with TRBD2. The CDR3 has 15 amino acids. Germline V gene lookup returns CDR1 GTSNPN and CDR2 SVGIG (reference sequence). Losses at the gene ends were 2 bases for V and 5 bases for J; bases not matched to a gene: 9. DNA of the CDR3: TGTGCCTGGAGTAGGGGAGCGGGAGCCCAAGATACGCAGTATTTT. Its translation is CAWSRGAGAQDTQYF.

This clonotype showed up just a few times. This rearrangement joins TRBV27 to TRBJ1-5, with D perhaps matching TRBD1 (5 bases). The CDR3 runs 18 residues. Germline V gives CDR1 MNHEY, CDR2 SMNVEV (reference sequence). V lost 1 base and J 1 base, leaving 17 bases between the germline ends. This chain's CDR3 is CASSLFYLDRHSNQPQHF. DNA for the CDR3: TGTGCCAGCAGTTTATTTTACTTAGACAGACACAGCAATCAGCCCCAGCATTTT.

The chain uses TRBV6-1 and TRBJ2-7, with D possibly matching TRBD1 (5 bases). The CDR3 length is 13 residues. Germline assignment: CDR1 MNHNS and CDR2 SASEGT. The ends were cut back, 3 bases at V and 3 bases at J, with 9 bases in the middle. The CDR3: CASSEYRNYEQYF. The CDR3, as DNA: TGTGCCAGCAGTGAGTACAGGAACTACGAGCAGTACTTC.

The gene calls are TRBV6-1 and TRBJ2-3; 9 nucleotides match TRBD1. With V trimmed by 0 bases and J by 1 base, 11 bases remained unmatched. The CDR3 runs 19 residues. Per the germline V gene, CDR1 is MNHNS and CDR2 is SASEGT. CDR3 DNA sequence: TGTGCCAGCAGTGAAGCGCTCGGGACAGGGCGCTTTGGCACAGATACGCAGTATTTT. Residues: CASSEALGTGRFGTDTQYF.

The CDR3 reads CASSNGSSNEKLFF. Here the CDR3 DNA reads TGTGCCAGCAGTAACGGGTCTTCTAATGAAAAACTGTTTTTT. The rearrangement links TRBV2 to TRBJ1-4, with D unresolved. Germline loops: CDR1 SNHLY, CDR2 FYNNEI. The V gene lost 5 bases and the J gene lost 3 bases, with 10 bases spanning the gap. CDR3 size: 14 residues.

The gene calls are TRBV6-4 and TRBJ1-5, with D unresolved. Trimming shortened V by 7 bases and J by 6 bases, and 7 bases separated the two germline ends. The germline CDR1 and CDR2 sequences are MRHNA and SNTAGT. There are 11 residues in the CDR3. The CDR3 DNA follows: TGTGCCAGCACTCCGGGTCAGCCCCAGCATTTT. Translation gives CASTPGQPQHF.

To note about this clonotype: Since a much larger clone is just one base distant, this may be a read error. The rearrangement uses TRBV29-1 and TRBJ1-2, with 9 nucleotides matching TRBD1. Germline lookup yields CDR1 SQVTM and CDR2 ANQGSEA. The V gene end was trimmed by 6 bases and the J gene end by 8 bases; junction bases not matched to a gene: 10. The CDR3 spans 13 residues. CDR3 nucleotides: TGCAGCGTCTTGGGACAGGGAGGTTGGGGCTACACCTTC. Translation: CSVLGQGGWGYTF.

This clonotype was counted between two and nine times. Written as DNA, the CDR3 is TGTGCCAGCAGCCACAACAGGGGCACTAACTATGGCTACACCTTC. This gives the protein CASSHNRGTNYGYTF. This chain connects TRBV4-2 to TRBJ1-2, with 7 nucleotides matching TRBD1. The CDR3 is made up of 15 amino acids. The V segment lost 3 bases and the J segment 0 bases; nucleotides outside the gene matches: 4. Germline CDR1 reads LGHNA; CDR2 reads YNFKEQ.